This T cell receptor beta chain was sequenced during a study of blood T cell repertoires in COVID-19. The overall study: PBMCs, B-cell-depleted T cells, or T cells provided the cDNA or gDNA that made up the material.

Only in-frame clones appear in the TCRdb table, and some are missing; sequencing was by immunoSEQ multiplex PCR. The profile shows around 150,000 clones, 75% to 85% of them singletons. The CDR3 sequence is 13 residues long. V lost 4 bases and J 4 bases, leaving 10 bases between the germline ends. Germline lookup yields CDR1 GTSNPN and CDR2 SVGIG (reference sequence). The chain links TRBV30 to TRBJ2-2, with TRBD2 as a possible D gene (6 bases). Sequencing was carried out using peripheral blood. The receptor was derived from a human donor in a cohort sampled during active COVID-19. The CDR3 nucleotides read TGTGCCTGGACGGCGCGGGGCACCGGGGAGCTGTTTTTT. Its translation: CAWTARGTGELFF.